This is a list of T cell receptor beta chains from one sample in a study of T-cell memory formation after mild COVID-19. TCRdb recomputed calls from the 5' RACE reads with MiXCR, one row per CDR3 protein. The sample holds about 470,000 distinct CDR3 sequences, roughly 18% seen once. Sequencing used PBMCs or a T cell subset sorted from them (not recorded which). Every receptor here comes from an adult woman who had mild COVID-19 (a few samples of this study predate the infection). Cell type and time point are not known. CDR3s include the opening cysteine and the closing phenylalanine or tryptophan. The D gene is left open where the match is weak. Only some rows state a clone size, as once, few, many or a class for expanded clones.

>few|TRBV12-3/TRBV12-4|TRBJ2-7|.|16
TGTGCCAGCAGCCTGTCCTTCGGGACTCGTTCCTACGAGCAGTACTTC
CASSLSFGTRSYEQYF
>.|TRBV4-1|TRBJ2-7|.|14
TGCGCCAGCAGCCGGTTGGGCGGTAGGGACGAGCAGTACTTC
CASSRLGGRDEQYF
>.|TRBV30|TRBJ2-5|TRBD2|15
TGTGCCTGGAGTGTAAACCCAGGGACTACGGAGACCCAGTACTTC
CAWSVNPGTTETQYF
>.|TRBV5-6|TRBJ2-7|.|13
TGTGCCAGCAGCTTCGGGACTCCATCCGAGCAGTACTTC
CASSFGTPSEQYF
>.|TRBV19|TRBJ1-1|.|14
TGTGCCAGTAGCCAACAGGGCAGGAGCACTGAAGCTTTCTTT
CASSQQGRSTEAFF
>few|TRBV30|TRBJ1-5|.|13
TGTGCCTGGAGTAGGGGGACTTATCAGCCCCAGCATTTT
CAWSRGTYQPQHF
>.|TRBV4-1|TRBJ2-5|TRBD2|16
TGCGCCAGCAGCCAAGAAGGCGGGGGGTACCAAGAGACCCAGTACTTC
CASSQEGGGYQETQYF
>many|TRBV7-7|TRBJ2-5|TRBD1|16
TGTGCCAGCAGCTTAGGCAGGGGGCTCGGATTAGAGACCCAGTACTTC
CASSLGRGLGLETQYF
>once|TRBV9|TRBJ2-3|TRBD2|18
TGTGCCAGCAGCGTGGAACAAGGGCTAGCGGGAGGTACAGATACGCAGTATTTT
CASSVEQGLAGGTDTQYF
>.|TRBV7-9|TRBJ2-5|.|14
TGTGCCAGCAGCTCGGGCCCATACCAAGAGACCCAGTACTTC
CASSSGPYQETQYF
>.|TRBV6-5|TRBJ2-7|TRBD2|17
TGTGCCAGCAGTTACACACGGACTAGCGGGAGATCCTACGAGCAGTACTTC
CASSYTRTSGRSYEQYF
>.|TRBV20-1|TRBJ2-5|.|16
TGCAGTGCTAGCGTACTCCCGACTAGTTGGTCGGAGACCCAGTACTTC
CSASVLPTSWSETQYF
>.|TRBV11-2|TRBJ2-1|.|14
TGTGCCAGCAGCTTCCGGCCTAGCGCCCATGAGCAGTTCTTC
CASSFRPSAHEQFF
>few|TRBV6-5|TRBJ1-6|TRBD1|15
TGTGCCAGCAGTTCGTGGGACAGCCAATGGGTGGCCCTCCACTTT
CASSSWDSQWVALHF
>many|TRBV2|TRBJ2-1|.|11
TGTGCCAGCAGCGAGAACAATGAGCAGTTCTTC
CASSENNEQFF
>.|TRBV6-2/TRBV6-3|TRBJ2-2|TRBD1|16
TGTGCCAGCAGTTACCCCCGGGACAGGGACACCGGGGAGCTGTTTTTT
CASSYPRDRDTGELFF
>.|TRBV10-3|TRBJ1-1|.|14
TGTGCCATCGGCGGACCCCGGGTGAGTTCGGAAGCTTTCTTT
CAIGGPRVSSEAFF
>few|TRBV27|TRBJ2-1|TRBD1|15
TGTGCCAGCAGTCTTACAGGGGGGCCTTACAATGAGCAGTTCTTC
CASSLTGGPYNEQFF
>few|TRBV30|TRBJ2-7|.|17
TGTGCCTGGAGTGGCGCCGCTCTCTCAAGGGGTGCCTACGAGCAGTACTTC
CAWSGAALSRGAYEQYF
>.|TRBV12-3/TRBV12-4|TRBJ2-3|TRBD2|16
TGTGCCAGCACTCCTTGGGGGGCTAGCGGGCCGGGGACGCAGTATTTT
CASTPWGASGPGTQYF
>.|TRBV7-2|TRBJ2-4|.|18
TGTGCCAGCAGCTCCCACTGGACTTCCCATTCGGCCAAAAACATTCAGTACTTC
CASSSHWTSHSAKNIQYF
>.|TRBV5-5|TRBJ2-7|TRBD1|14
TGTGCCAGCAGCTTGGGGACAGGCTCTGACGAGCAGTACTTC
CASSLGTGSDEQYF
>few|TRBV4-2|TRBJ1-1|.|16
TGTGCCAGCAGCCAAGATAGGGCTACAGCGAACACTGAAGCTTTCTTT
CASSQDRATANTEAFF
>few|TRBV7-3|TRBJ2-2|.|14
TGTGCCAGCAGTCCAGGGGGGTACACCGGGGAGCTGTTTTTT
CASSPGGYTGELFF
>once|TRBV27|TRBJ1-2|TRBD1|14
TGTGCCAGCAGTAGACAGGGGGCGATGGGTGGCTACACCTTC
CASSRQGAMGGYTF
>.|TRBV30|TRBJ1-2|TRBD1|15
TGTGCCTGGAGTAACCCGACAGGGGGCGTCTATGGCTACACCTTC
CAWSNPTGGVYGYTF
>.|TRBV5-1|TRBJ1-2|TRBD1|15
TGCGCCAGCCAACCCGTCCCCTGGACAGGGCATGGCTACACCTTC
CASQPVPWTGHGYTF
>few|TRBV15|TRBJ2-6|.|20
TGTGCCACCAGCAGAGATCGCAGGTCCAACGGCCCCTCTGGGGCCAACGTCCTGACTTTC
CATSRDRRSNGPSGANVLTF
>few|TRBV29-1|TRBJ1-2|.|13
TGCAGCGTTACGGGGGGAAGGCCATATGGCTACACCTTC
CSVTGGRPYGYTF
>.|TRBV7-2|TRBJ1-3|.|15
TGTGCCAGCAGCCCCATGCAGGGGAGTGGAAACACCATATATTTT
CASSPMQGSGNTIYF
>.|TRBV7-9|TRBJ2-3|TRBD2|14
TGTGCCAGCAGTAGACTAGCGGAGGGGGATGCGCAGTATTTT
CASSRLAEGDAQYF
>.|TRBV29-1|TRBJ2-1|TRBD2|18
TGCAGCGCGGGAGGCCAGCGGGAGGGCCTTTTTATCGCGAATGAGCAGTTCTTC
CSAGGQREGLFIANEQFF
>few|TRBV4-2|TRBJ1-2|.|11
TGTGCCAGCAAATGGAACTATGGCTACACCTTC
CASKWNYGYTF
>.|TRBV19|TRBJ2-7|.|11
TGTGCCAGTACAGGGGCCTACGAGCAGTACTTC
CASTGAYEQYF
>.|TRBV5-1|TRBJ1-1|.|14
TGCGCCAGTACCGACCGTTCAATGAACACTGAAGCTTTCTTT
CASTDRSMNTEAFF
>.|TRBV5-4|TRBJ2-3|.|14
TGTGCCAGCAGTGCAACTAGTAACACAGATACGCAGTATTTT
CASSATSNTDTQYF
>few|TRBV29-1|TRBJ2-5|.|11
TGCAGCGAGACTTGGGGTGAGACCCAGTACTTC
CSETWGETQYF
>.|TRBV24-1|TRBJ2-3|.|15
TGTGCCACCAGTGAAAGGGGTCTCTTCACAGATACGCAGTATTTT
CATSERGLFTDTQYF
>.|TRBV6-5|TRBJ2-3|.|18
.
CASSPPWGGGIETDTKYF
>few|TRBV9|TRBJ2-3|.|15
TGTGCCAGCAGCGTAGCTACCAGCGAGGCAGTTACGCAGTATTTT
CASSVATSEAVTQYF
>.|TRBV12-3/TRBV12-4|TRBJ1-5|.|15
TGTGCCAGCAGTTTAAGGCAGAATAGCAATCAGCCCCAGCATTTT
CASSLRQNSNQPQHF
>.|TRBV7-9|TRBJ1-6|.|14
TGTGCCAGCAGCTTTCCGATCCGGGGGTCACCCCTCCACTTT
CASSFPIRGSPLHF
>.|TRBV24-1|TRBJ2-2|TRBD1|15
TGTGCCACCAGTGGGGCAGGGGGTACCGCCGGGGAGCTGTTTTTT
CATSGAGGTAGELFF
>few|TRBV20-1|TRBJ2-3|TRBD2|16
TGCAGTGCTAGAGATCGCAAGACTAGCCCCACAGATACGCAGTATTTT
CSARDRKTSPTDTQYF
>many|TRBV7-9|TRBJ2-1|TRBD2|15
TGTGCCAGCAGCCCAGGAGGACTAGCAGGCAATGAGCAGTTCTTC
CASSPGGLAGNEQFF
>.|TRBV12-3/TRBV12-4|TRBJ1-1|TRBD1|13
TGTGCCAGCAGTACAGGGGAGACCACTGAAGCTTTCTTT
CASSTGETTEAFF
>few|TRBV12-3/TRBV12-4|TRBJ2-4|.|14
TGTGCCAGCAGTCTGTCCAGGAGGGTGAACATTCAGTACTTC
CASSLSRRVNIQYF
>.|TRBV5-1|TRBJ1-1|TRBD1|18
TGCGCCAGCAGCTTGGGACCCGGACAGGGTTGGGGTAACACTGAAGCTTTCTTT
CASSLGPGQGWGNTEAFF
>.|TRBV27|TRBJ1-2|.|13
TGTGCCAGCAGTTTAAACCGTAACTATGGCTACACCTTC
CASSLNRNYGYTF
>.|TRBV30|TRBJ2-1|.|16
TGTGCCTGGAGTAGAGCGGATTACCTCTCCTACAATGAGCAGTTCTTC
CAWSRADYLSYNEQFF
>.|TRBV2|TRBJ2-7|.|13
TGTGCCAGCAGTGAACTTAGGTCCTACGAGCAGTACTTC
CASSELRSYEQYF
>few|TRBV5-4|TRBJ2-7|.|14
TGTGCCAGCAGACCCACAGGGAGCTCCTACGAGCAGTACTTC
CASRPTGSSYEQYF
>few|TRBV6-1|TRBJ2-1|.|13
TGTGCCAGCAGTGAATTCACCCGCGTGGAGCAGTTCTTC
CASSEFTRVEQFF